A selection of T cell receptor beta chains follows, all from one sample in a study of cytomegalovirus exposure and HLA in healthy donors. Data came from immunoSEQ multiplex PCR; TCRdb stores just in-frame clones and leaves some out. The sample totals about 77,000 clones. The sample was PBMCs. The receptors shown here come from a middle-aged man in good health and CMV-seropositive. CDR3s include the opening cysteine and the closing phenylalanine or tryptophan.

J	V	CDR3
TRBJ1-2	TRBV5-1	CASSLEGTGGYGYTF
TRBJ1-2	TRBV7-2	CASSRAGTQTGYTF
TRBJ2-1	TRBV6-1	CASSEDGNGRVYNEQFF
TRBJ2-1	TRBV14	CASSQEDLRERYNEQFF
TRBJ1-1	TRBV2	CASSEMGSTEAFF
TRBJ2-3	TRBV28	CASQQGDTQYF
TRBJ2-4	TRBV12-5	CASGLVQWGQGDLIQYF
TRBJ2-1	TRBV5-1	CASSLVSLGLYNEQFF
TRBJ2-3	TRBV27	CASNLLAGGPDTQYF
TRBJ2-7	TRBV6-1	CASGERGISYEQYF
TRBJ2-3	TRBV10-3	CAISGAIYTDTQYF
TRBJ2-1	TRBV12-1	CASFTSGTYNEQFF
TRBJ2-1	TRBV4-1	CASSQVARRDNEQFF
TRBJ1-5	TRBV19	CASSIWDRGDQPQHF
TRBJ1-3	TRBV2	CASSESPDRVGGNTIYF
TRBJ2-5	TRBV6-5	CASRGGVGAETQYF
TRBJ1-5	TRBV23-1	CASSQSGYRGSGQPQHF
TRBJ2-5	TRBV27	CASSPYWTGGETQYF
TRBJ2-3	TRBV28	CASSEGSADTQYF
TRBJ2-2	TRBV7-2	CASSKTSGAGYTGELFF
TRBJ1-5	TRBV7-8	CASSLGQGPLYSNQPQHF
TRBJ2-1	TRBV30	CACSPGPPEGEQFF
TRBJ1-2	TRBV2	CASTVGQEGGGYTF
TRBJ2-7	TRBV10-2	CASSAPGTVREQYF